The present T cell receptor beta chain was sequenced within a study of metastatic and nonmetastatic thyroid tumors (dated by TCRdb to about 2020). About the investigation overall: For patients with malignant and with benign thyroid disease, the researchers compared repertoires between peripheral blood samples and tumor or nodule tissue samples. The full study reports these points: In both blood and tumor samples, TCR beta diversity was reported to be significantly higher in malignant tumors than in benign nodules.

According to the germline V gene (reference sequence), CDR1 reads SGHKS and CDR2 reads YYEKEE. The CDR3, from cysteine to phenylalanine, totals 16 residues. The kept DNA is CDR3 alone, 48 bases in frame from the first base. V ends up 3 bases short and J 0 bases short, with an unmatched junction base count of 5. No patient had received any treatment before thyroid surgery. Patient clinical samples collected from the early 2010s to the late 2010s were retrospectively analysed using T-cell receptor beta sequencing. This clone was observed at least ten times. Its antigen remains unidentified. No much larger clone exists at a distance of one base, and base qualities are not known. Libraries were built with PCR. Sequenced on an Illumina HiSeq 4000. High-throughput sequencing was used to profile the TCR beta-chain CDR3 region of every patient. In the original analysis: CDR3 differences across clinicopathological groups were used to build a classifier for discriminating distant-metastatic papillary thyroid cancer patients. The Shannon index was used to measure repertoire diversity, and the Morisita-Horn index was used to measure how similar tumor and blood repertoires were. In TCRdb, the public reads were trimmed at Q25 with fastp and aligned with MiXCR, with productive beta chains retained. TCRdb, rather than the study authors, made the V and J calls. This sample lists 25,000 to 35,000 clones; 16% were detected once. Over 3.5% of the sample rests with the top ten.

This sequence originates from a female donor with papillary thyroid cancer or a benign thyroid nodule (not recorded which). Some clones in this sample may be carry-over from other donors' samples. This sequence uses TRBV5-5 and TRBJ1-4, and TRBD1 matches 7 of the central bases. The specimen was blood. The CDR3 region reads CASSSGTVTTNEKLFF. The DNA is TGTGCCAGCAGCTCTGGGACAGTTACAACTAATGAAAAACTGTTTTTT.